These 18 T cell receptor beta chains came from one sample sequenced in a study of Tregs in tolerant kidney transplant recipients. The assay was immunoSEQ multiplex PCR, and TCRdb's table has in-frame clones only and misses some. The repertoire includes roughly 250,000 clones, about four fifths of them detected once, and under 0.65% sits in the top ten. The sequenced sample consisted of CD4+ T cells from blood. These receptors came from a human donor in good health.

The CDR3 region is CASSEFLGGDEQFF. CDR3 DNA sequence: TGTGCCAGCAGTGAATTCCTTGGTGGGGATGAGCAGTTCTTC. V and J are TRBV2 and TRBJ2-1; no clear D gene. This CDR3 spans 14 amino acids. CDR1 is SNHLY and CDR2 is FYNNEI in the germline V gene. The V end was cut by 2 bases, the J end by 8 bases, with 13 bases between.

The chain joins TRBV5-1 to TRBJ1-2, with D possibly TRBD1 on 5 matching bases. Germline CDR1 SGHRS, CDR2 YFSETQ. Trimming stripped 2 bases from V and 2 bases from J, with 7 bases between. There are 13 residues in the CDR3. The CDR3 protein is CASSLQENYGYTF. The CDR3 nucleotides are TGCGCCAGCAGCTTACAGGAAAACTATGGCTACACCTTC.

The gene calls are TRBV9 and TRBJ2-3; the match to TRBD2 covers 11 bases. The CDR3 consists of 17 residues. Germline V gene sequence: CDR1 SGDLS, CDR2 YYNGEE. V trimming: 4 bases; J trimming: 0 bases; junction bases outside the gene matches: 7. CDR3 sequence: CASSSLTSGASTDTQYF. CDR3 in DNA: TGTGCCAGCAGCTCCCTGACTAGCGGGGCCAGCACAGATACGCAGTATTTT.

The chain combines TRBV18 with TRBJ1-2, with D possibly TRBD1 on 5 matching bases. Trimming shortened V by 1 base and J by 6 bases, and 9 bases separated the two germline ends. This CDR3 region has 13 residues. Germline CDR1 and CDR2: KGHSH and LQKENI. CDR3 nucleotides: TGTGCCAGCTCACCACGGCAGGGAGATGGCTACACCTTC. It yields the protein CASSPRQGDGYTF.

This clone was seen more than once but under ten times. This chain connects TRBV5-4 to TRBJ2-2; D perhaps matches TRBD1 (6 bases). Germline V gives CDR1 SGHNT, CDR2 YYREEE (reference sequence). The CDR3 consists of 14 residues. V lost 4 bases to trimming and J lost 6 bases, with 13 bases between them. The CDR3 reads CASSLTKGAGELFF. The DNA for the CDR3 is TGTGCCAGCAGCCTCACTAAGGGGGCCGGGGAGCTGTTTTTT.

The chain links TRBV5-4 to TRBJ2-5; 8 positions match TRBD1. CDR1 is SGHNT, CDR2 YYREEE, per germline (reference sequence). This CDR3 has 13 amino acids. Trimming removed 3 bases from V and 2 bases from J; junction bases left unmatched: 0. The CDR3 DNA reads TGTGCCAGCAGCTACAGGGGGCAAGAGACCCAGTACTTC. Amino acids: CASSYRGQETQYF.

The genes are TRBV6-5 and TRBJ2-7; a weak D match, TRBD2 (6 bases). Germline V gene data show CDR1 as MNHEY and CDR2 as SVGAGI. The V gene lost 4 bases and the J gene lost 2 bases, with 18 bases spanning the gap. The CDR3 runs to 16 residues. CDR3 DNA: TGTGCCAGCAGTTCCTCCGGACGGGGGACCGCCTACGAGCAGTACTTC. It codes for CASSSSGRGTAYEQYF.

The chain is built from TRBV4-1 and TRBJ2-7, with 7 bases identical to TRBD1. The trim removed 4 bases at V and 3 bases at J, leaving 6 bases unmatched. The germline V gene has CDR1 MGHRA and CDR2 YSYEKL. This CDR3 comprises 14 residues. CDR3 protein: CASSPPDRSYEQYF. The DNA of the CDR3 is TGCGCCAGCAGCCCTCCGGACAGGAGCTACGAGCAGTACTTC.

This clone has more than one count but fewer than ten. The V and J genes are TRBV25-1 and TRBJ1-1, with 7 bases matching TRBD1. The trim removed 4 bases at V and 1 base at J, leaving 9 bases unmatched. This CDR3 has 16 residues. The germline CDR1 and CDR2 sequences are MGHDK and SYGVNS. Here the CDR3 reads CASSGGRGQSNTEAFF. In DNA, the CDR3 is TGTGCCAGCAGTGGGGGTCGGGGACAGTCGAACACTGAAGCTTTCTTT.

The rearrangement links TRBV10-3 to TRBJ2-1; no reliable D call. With 2 bases removed from V and 1 base from J, the gap between germline ends came to 12 bases. Germline values: CDR1 ENHRY, CDR2 SYGVKD. The CDR3 is made up of 16 amino acids. The CDR3 loop is CAISERSLGSYNEQFF. The CDR3 DNA reads TGTGCCATCAGTGAGAGGTCATTAGGGTCCTACAATGAGCAGTTCTTC.

This rearrangement joins TRBV5-1 to TRBJ2-2; no reliable D call. Germline loops: CDR1 SGHRS, CDR2 YFSETQ. V was pared by 0 bases and J by 0 bases, with 6 bases between. This CDR3 has 15 residues. DNA of the CDR3: TGCGCCAGCAGCTTGGACCCCGCGAACACCGGGGAGCTGTTTTTT. This sequence encodes CASSLDPANTGELFF.

In its sample, this clone was seen once. The genes are TRBV18 and TRBJ1-4; TRBD1 matches 7 bases. Germline trimming cut 4 bases from V and 8 bases from J; bases unmatched to any gene: 4. The CDR3 runs to 13 residues. The germline V gene encodes CDR1 KGHSH and CDR2 LQKENI. CDR3 bases: TGTGCCAGCTCACAGGGGGCTCGGGAAAAACTGTTTTTT. Translating it yields CASSQGAREKLFF.

The chain joins TRBV11-2 to TRBJ2-7, with 7 bases matching TRBD2. The CDR3 has 16 residues. V lost 4 bases to trimming and J lost 4 bases; unmatched junction nucleotides: 13. Germline-derived CDR1 and CDR2 are SGHAT and FQNNGV. CDR3 sequence reads: CASSSRVAGKEYEQYF. CDR3 nucleotide sequence: TGTGCCAGCAGCTCCCGGGTAGCGGGCAAAGAATACGAGCAGTACTTC. Full variable domain (missing parts from reference TRBV11-2 and TRBJ2-7): EAGVAQSPRYKIIEKRQSVAFWCNPISGHATLYWYQQILGQGPKLLIQFQNNGVVDDSQLPKDRFSAERLKGVDSTLKIQPAKLEDSAVYLCASSSRVAGKEYEQYFGPGTRLTVT.

CDR3 sequence: CASSAGGQGFYEQYF. The DNA of the CDR3 is TGTGCCAGCAGCGCCGGGGGACAGGGATTCTACGAGCAGTACTTC. The gene calls are TRBV9 and TRBJ2-7; TRBD1 aligns across 9 bases. The CDR3 length is 15 residues. With 3 bases clipped from V and 3 bases from J, the junction kept 7 bases outside the gene matches. Germline V gene data show CDR1 as SGDLS and CDR2 as YYNGEE. The full variable domain, rest sourced from reference TRBV9 and TRBJ2-7, is DSGVTQTPKHLITATGQRVTLRCSPRSGDLSVYWYQQSLDQGLQFLIQYYNGEERAKGNILERFSAQQFPDLHSELNLSSLELGDSALYFCASSAGGQGFYEQYFGPGTRLTVT.

The chain recombines TRBV4-2 with TRBJ2-7; tentative D call: TRBD2 (5 bases). The V and J ends lost 1 base and 4 bases respectively, with 14 bases between them. Germline V gene sequence: CDR1 LGHNA, CDR2 YNFKEQ. The CDR3 is 15 residues long. In nucleotides, the CDR3 is TGTGCCAGCAGCCAAGGACTACTCCGAGTTTACGAGCAGTACTTC. This codes for CASSQGLLRVYEQYF.

This chain links TRBV4-2 with TRBJ2-3; no definite D call. CDR3 size: 14 residues. Trimming cost V 4 bases and J 2 bases, with 10 bases left between them. Germline V lookup: CDR1 LGHNA, CDR2 YNFKEQ. CDR3 bases: TGTGCCAGCAGCCGGTCTTTGGACACAGATACGCAGTATTTT. Its translation: CASSRSLDTDTQYF.

A remark on this clone: The same CDR3 is also encoded by other DNA sequences in this sample. The rearrangement uses TRBV9 and TRBJ2-3, with TRBD2 matching 11 bases. CDR1 is SGDLS and CDR2 is YYNGEE in the germline V gene. Losses at the gene ends were 3 bases for V and 2 bases for J; bases not matched to a gene: 5. The CDR3 covers 16 residues. DNA for the CDR3: TGTGCCAGCAGCGCGGGGACTAGCGGTTACACAGATACGCAGTATTTT. Residues: CASSAGTSGYTDTQYF. Using reference TRBV9 and TRBJ2-3 for the parts outside the CDR3, the full variable domain is DSGVTQTPKHLITATGQRVTLRCSPRSGDLSVYWYQQSLDQGLQFLIQYYNGEERAKGNILERFSAQQFPDLHSELNLSSLELGDSALYFCASSAGTSGYTDTQYFGPGTRLTVL.

This clone showed up just a few times. V gene TRBV1 combines with J gene TRBJ2-1; the D call in the table, TRBD2, was not verified against the DNA. TRBV1 is classified as a pseudogene. This CDR3 spans 17 amino acids. The CDR3 reads CTSSQDRLAENYNEQFF. The CDR3 DNA follows: TGCACCAGCAGCCAAGATCGGCTAGCGGAAAACTACAATGAGCAGTTCTTC.